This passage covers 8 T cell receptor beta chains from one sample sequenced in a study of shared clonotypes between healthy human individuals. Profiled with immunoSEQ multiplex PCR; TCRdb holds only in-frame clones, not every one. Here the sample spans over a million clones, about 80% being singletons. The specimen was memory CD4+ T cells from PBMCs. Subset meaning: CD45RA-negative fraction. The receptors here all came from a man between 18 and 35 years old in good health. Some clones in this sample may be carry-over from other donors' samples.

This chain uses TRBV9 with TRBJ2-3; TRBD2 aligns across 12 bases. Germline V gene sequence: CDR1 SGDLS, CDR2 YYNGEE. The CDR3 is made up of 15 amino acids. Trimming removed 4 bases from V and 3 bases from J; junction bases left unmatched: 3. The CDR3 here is CASSPLAGGTDTQYF. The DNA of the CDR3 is TGTGCCAGCAGCCCACTAGCGGGAGGTACAGATACGCAGTATTTT.

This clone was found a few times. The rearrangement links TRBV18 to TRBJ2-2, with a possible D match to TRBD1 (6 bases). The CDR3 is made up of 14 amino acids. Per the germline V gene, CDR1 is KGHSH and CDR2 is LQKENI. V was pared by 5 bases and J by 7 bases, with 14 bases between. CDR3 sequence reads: CASSYEQGDGELFF. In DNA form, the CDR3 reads TGTGCCAGCTCATACGAACAGGGAGACGGGGAGCTGTTTTTT.

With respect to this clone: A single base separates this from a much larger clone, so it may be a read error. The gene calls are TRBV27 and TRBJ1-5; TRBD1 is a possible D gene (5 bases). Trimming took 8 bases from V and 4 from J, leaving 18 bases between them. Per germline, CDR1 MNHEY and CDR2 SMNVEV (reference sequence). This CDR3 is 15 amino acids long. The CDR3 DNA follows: TGTGCCAGCGGTCCTAGGGGCGGGTGGAATCAGCCCCAGCATTTT. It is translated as CASGPRGGWNQPQHF.

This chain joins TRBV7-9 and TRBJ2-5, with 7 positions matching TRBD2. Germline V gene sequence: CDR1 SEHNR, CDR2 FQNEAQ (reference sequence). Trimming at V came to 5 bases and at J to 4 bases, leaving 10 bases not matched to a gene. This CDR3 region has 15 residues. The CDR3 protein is CASSPRPGGGETQYF. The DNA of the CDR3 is TGTGCCAGCAGCCCACGCCCTGGGGGGGGAGAGACCCAGTACTTC.

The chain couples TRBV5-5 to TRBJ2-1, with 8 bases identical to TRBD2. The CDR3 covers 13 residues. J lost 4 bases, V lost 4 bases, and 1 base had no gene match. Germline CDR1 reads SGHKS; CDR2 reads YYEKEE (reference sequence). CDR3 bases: TGTGCCAGCAGCGCGGGAGGATACAATGAGCAGTTCTTC. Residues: CASSAGGYNEQFF.

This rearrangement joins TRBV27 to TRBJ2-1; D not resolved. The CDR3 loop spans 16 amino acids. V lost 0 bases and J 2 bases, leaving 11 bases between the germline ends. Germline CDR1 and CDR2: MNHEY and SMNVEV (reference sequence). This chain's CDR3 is CASSLSSRSAYNEQFF. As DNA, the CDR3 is TGTGCCAGCAGTTTATCCTCAAGATCGGCCTACAATGAGCAGTTCTTC.

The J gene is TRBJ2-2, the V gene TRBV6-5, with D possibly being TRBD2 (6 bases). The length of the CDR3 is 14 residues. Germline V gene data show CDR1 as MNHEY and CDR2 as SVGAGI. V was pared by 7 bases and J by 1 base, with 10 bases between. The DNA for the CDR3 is TGTGCCAGCACCACCGGGGGGAACACCGGGGAGCTGTTTTTT. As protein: CASTTGGNTGELFF.

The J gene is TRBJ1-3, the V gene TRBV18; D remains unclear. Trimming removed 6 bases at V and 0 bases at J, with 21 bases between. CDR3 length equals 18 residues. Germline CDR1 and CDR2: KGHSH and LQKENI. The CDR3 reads CASSPGRVSGISGNTIYF. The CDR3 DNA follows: TGTGCCAGCTCCCCAGGAAGGGTTTCGGGAATCTCTGGAAACACCATATATTTT.